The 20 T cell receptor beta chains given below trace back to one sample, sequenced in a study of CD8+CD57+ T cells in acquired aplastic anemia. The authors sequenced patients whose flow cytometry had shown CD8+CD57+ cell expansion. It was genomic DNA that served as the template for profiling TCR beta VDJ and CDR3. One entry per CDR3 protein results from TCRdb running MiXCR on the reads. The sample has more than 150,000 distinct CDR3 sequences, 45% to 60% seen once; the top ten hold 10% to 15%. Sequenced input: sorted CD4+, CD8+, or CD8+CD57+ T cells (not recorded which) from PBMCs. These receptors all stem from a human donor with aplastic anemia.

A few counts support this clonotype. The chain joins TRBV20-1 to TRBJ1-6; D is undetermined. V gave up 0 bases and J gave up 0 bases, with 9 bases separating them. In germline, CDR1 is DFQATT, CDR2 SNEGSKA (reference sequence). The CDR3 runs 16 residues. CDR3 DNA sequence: TGCAGTGCTAGAGATAAGGCGAGCTCCTATAATTCACCCCTCCACTTT. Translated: CSARDKASSYNSPLHF.

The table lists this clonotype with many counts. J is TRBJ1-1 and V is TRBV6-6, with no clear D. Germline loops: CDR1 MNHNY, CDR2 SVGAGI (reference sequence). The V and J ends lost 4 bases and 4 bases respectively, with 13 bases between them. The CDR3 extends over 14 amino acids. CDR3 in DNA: TGTGCCAGCAGTTCTCGAACCGGACTCACTGAAGCTTTCTTT. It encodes CASSSRTGLTEAFF.

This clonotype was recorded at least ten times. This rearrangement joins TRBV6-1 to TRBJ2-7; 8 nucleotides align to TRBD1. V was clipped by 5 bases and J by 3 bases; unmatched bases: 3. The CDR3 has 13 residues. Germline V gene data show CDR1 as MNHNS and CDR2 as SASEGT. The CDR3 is CASSTGGGYEQYF. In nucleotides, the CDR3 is TGTGCCAGCAGTACAGGGGGAGGCTACGAGCAGTACTTC.

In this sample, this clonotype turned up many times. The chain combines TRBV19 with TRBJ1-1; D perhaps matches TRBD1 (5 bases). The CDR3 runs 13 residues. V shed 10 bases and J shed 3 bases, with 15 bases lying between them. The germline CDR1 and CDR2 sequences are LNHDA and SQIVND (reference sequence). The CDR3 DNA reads TGTGCCACCCACCGGACGGGGGACACTGAAGCTTTCTTT. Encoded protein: CATHRTGDTEAFF.

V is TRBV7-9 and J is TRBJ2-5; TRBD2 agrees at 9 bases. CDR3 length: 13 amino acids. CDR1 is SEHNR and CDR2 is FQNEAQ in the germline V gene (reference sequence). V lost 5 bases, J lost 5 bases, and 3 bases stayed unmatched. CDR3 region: CASSLGLAETQYF. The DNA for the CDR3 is TGTGCCAGCAGCCTCGGACTAGCGGAGACCCAGTACTTC.

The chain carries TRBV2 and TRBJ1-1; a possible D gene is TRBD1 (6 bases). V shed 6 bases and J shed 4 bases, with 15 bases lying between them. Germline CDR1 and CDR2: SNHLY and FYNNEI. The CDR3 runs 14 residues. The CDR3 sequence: CASSGQRRGTEAFF. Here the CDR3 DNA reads TGTGCCAGCAGCGGACAGAGACGGGGCACTGAAGCTTTCTTT.

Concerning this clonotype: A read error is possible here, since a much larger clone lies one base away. CDR3 nucleotides: TGTGCCAGCAGCGCCGGGACGGATAACTATGGCTACTCCTTC. This encodes CASSAGTDNYGYSF. This chain joins TRBV9 and TRBJ1-2; possibly TRBD1 for D (5 bases). The CDR3 sequence is 14 residues long. Per germline, CDR1 SGDLS and CDR2 YYNGEE.

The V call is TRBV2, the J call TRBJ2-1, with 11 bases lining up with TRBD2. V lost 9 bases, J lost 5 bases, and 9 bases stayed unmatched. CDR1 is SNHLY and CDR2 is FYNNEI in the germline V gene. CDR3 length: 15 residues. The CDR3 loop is CASASLAGGNNEQFF. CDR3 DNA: TGTGCCAGTGCCTCGCTAGCGGGGGGTAACAATGAGCAGTTCTTC.

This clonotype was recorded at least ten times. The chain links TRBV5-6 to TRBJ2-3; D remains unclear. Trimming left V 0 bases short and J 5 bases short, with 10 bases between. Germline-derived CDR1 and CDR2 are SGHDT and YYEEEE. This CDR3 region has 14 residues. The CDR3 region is CASSLGPLGDTQYF. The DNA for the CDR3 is TGTGCCAGCAGCTTGGGGCCCTTGGGAGATACGCAGTATTTT.

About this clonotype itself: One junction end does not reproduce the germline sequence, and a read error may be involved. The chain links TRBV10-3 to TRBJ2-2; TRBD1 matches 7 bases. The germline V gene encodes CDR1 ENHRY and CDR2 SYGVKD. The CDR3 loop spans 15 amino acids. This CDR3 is CAIGAQGSVTEELFF. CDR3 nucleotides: TGTGCCATCGGCGCACAGGGGTCGGTCACCGAGGAGCTGTTTTTT.

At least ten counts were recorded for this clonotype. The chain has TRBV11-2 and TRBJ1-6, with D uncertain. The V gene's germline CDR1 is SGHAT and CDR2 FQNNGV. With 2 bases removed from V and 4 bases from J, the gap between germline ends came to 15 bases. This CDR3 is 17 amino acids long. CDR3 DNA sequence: TGTGCCAGCAGCTTATATCCCCTGGGAATTTATAATTCACCCCTCCACTTT. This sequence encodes CASSLYPLGIYNSPLHF.

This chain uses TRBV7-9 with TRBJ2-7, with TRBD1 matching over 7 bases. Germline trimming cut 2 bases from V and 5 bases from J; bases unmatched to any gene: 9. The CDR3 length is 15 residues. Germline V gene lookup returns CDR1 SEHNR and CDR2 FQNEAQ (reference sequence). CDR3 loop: CASSLRGAGGNEQYF. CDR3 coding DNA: TGTGCCAGCAGCTTAAGGGGCGCAGGGGGAAACGAGCAGTACTTC.

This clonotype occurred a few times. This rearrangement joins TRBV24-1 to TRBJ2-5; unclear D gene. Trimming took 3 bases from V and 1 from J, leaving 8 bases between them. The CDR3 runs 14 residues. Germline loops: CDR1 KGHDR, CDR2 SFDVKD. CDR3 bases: TGTGCCACCAGTGATCCGGACGGCCAAGAGACCCAGTACTTC. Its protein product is CATSDPDGQETQYF.

In DNA form, the CDR3 reads TGTGCCAGCAGTGGGGGATATAATGAAAAACTGTTTTTT. It encodes CASSGGYNEKLFF. The chain carries TRBV2 and TRBJ1-4; D gene ambiguous. The V gene lost 4 bases and the J gene lost 4 bases, with 7 bases spanning the gap. Germline assignment: CDR1 SNHLY and CDR2 FYNNEI. The CDR3 contains 13 residues.

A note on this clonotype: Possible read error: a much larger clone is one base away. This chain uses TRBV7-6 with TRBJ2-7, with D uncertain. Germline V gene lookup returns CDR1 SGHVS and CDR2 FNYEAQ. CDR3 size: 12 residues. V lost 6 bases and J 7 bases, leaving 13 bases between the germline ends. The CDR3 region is CASSTANNEQYF. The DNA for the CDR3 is TGTGCCAGCAGTACCGCCAACAATGAGCAGTACTTC.

The CDR3: CASRTSGGARGRETQYF. The CDR3 DNA reads as TGCGCCAGCAGGACTAGCGGGGGGGCGAGGGGTCGGGAGACCCAGTACTTC. The chain has TRBV10-2 and TRBJ2-5, with 14 bases lining up with TRBD2. Germline-derived CDR1 and CDR2 are WSHSY and SAAADI. The J segment lost 5 bases and the V segment lost 6 bases, leaving 11 bases of the junction unmatched. The CDR3 is 17 amino acids.

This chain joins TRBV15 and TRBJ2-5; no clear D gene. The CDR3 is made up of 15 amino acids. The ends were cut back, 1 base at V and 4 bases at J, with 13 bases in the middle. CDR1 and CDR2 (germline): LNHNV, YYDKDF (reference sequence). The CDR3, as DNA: TGTGCCACCAGCAGAGTTGACCTGATGGGAGAGACCCAGTACTTC. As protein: CATSRVDLMGETQYF. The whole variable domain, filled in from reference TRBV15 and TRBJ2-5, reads DAMVIQNPRYQVTQFGKPVTLSCSQTLNHNVMYWYQQKSSQAPKLLFHYYDKDFNNEADTPDNFQSRRPNTSFCFLDIRSPGLGDTAMYLCATSRVDLMGETQYFGPGTRLLVL.

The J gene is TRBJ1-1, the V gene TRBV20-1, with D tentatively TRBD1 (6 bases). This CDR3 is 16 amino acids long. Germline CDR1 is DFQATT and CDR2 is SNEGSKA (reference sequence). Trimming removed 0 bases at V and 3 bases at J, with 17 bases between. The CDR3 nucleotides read TGCAGTGCTAGAGATCTCAGGGGCCCAACGGACACTGAAGCTTTCTTT. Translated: CSARDLRGPTDTEAFF.

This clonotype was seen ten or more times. The CDR3 nucleotides read TGCAGTGCTAGTAGACACTCTAACACTGAAGCTTTCTTT. Amino acid sequence: CSASRHSNTEAFF. The chain joins TRBV20-1 to TRBJ1-1, with D uncertain. CDR3 size: 13 residues. V was clipped by 3 bases and J by 2 bases, with 10 bases between them. Per germline, CDR1 DFQATT and CDR2 SNEGSKA (reference sequence).

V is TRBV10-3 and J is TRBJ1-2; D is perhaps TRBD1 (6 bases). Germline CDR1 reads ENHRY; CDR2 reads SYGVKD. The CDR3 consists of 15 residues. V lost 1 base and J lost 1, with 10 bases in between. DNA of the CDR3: TGTGCCATCAGTGAGTGGGGGGGCCATAACTATGGCTACACCTTC. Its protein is CAISEWGGHNYGYTF.